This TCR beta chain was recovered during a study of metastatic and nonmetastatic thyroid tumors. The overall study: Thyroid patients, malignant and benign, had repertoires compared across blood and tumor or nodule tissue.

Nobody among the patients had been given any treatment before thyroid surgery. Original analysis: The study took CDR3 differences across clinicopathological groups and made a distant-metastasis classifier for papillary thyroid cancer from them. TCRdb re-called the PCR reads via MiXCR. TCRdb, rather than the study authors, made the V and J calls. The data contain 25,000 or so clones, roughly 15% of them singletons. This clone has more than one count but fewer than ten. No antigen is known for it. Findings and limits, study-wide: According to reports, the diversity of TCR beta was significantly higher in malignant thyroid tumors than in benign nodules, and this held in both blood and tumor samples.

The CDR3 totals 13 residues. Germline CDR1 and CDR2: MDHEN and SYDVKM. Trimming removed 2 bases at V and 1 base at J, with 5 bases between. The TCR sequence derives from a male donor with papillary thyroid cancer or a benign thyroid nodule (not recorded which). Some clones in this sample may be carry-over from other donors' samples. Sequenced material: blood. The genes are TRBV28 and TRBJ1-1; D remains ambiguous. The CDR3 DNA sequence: TGTGCCAGCAGTTTACATGGGAACACTGAAGCTTTCTTT. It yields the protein CASSLHGNTEAFF.